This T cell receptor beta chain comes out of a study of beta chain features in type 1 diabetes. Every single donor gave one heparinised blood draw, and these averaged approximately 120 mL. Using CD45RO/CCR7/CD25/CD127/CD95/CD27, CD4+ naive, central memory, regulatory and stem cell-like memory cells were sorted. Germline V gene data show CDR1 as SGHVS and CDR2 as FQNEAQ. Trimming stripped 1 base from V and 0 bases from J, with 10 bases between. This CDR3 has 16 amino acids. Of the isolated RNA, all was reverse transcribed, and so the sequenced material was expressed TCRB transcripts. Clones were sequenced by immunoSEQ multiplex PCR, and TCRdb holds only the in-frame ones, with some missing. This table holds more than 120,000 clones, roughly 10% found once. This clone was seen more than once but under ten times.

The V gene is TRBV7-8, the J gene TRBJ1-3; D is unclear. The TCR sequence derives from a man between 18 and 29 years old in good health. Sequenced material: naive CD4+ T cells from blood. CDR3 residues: CASSLVAAGSGNTIYF. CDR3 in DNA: TGTGCCAGCAGCTTAGTAGCCGCGGGCTCTGGAAACACCATATATTTT.